This T cell receptor (beta chain) was sequenced during a study of CD8 T cells in ankylosing spondylitis. Quantitative molecular-barcoded 5'-RACE generated the TCR beta libraries. MiXCR, applied by TCRdb to the 5' RACE reads, yields one record per CDR3 protein. The table lists tens of thousands of distinct CDR3 sequences, approximately 11% of them singletons. Study results and limitations: Disease-associated clones were reportedly significantly overrepresented in matched ankylosing spondylitis synovial fluid.

This clonotype showed up just a few times. Its target is unknown. The sequenced sample consisted of blood, either unsorted or a sorted T cell fraction (not recorded which). The clonotype comes from a male donor with ankylosing spondylitis or in good health (not recorded which).

For the CDR3, the DNA is TGCGCCAGCAGCTTGGGACGGGGGCCCAAAGGAGATACGCAGTATTTT. This codes for CASSLGRGPKGDTQYF. J is TRBJ2-3 and V is TRBV5-1; D is perhaps TRBD1 or TRBD2 (6 bases each). Trimming removed 0 bases at V and 5 bases at J, with 16 bases between. Looked up from germline, CDR1 is SGHRS and CDR2 is YFSETQ. CDR3 length: 16 residues.